The rows below give T cell receptor beta chains drawn from one sample of a study of breast tumors, draining lymph nodes, adjacent tissues. TCRdb independently ran MiXCR on the multiplex PCR reads; one entry per CDR3 protein. The sample shows 50,000 to 75,000 distinct CDR3 sequences, 45% to 65% of them seen only once. The source material was breast tumor tissue. Receptor source: a female donor with breast cancer. Some clones in this sample may be carry-over from other donors' samples. The CDR3 runs from the conserved cysteine through the conserved F or W. D genes are given only for firm matches. The size field is filled for only some rows; it gives once, few, many or a size class.

CDR3nt	CDR3aa	abundance	v_gene	d_gene	j_gene
TGTGCCAGCAGCCCGGACAGCTACTATGGCTACACCTTC	CASSPDSYYGYTF	NA	TRBV7-2	NA	TRBJ1-2
TGTGCCAGCAGCCGGACAGGGGGTTTC	CASSRTGGF	NA	TRBV7-8	TRBD1	TRBJ2-6
TGCAGTGCTAGCCGCAGGGATCAGCCCCAGCATTTT	CSASRRDQPQHF	NA	TRBV20-1	NA	TRBJ1-5
TGTGCCAGCAGCTCACCCGGGGCCGGGACACCGCCCTACGAGCAGTACTTC	CASSSPGAGTPPYEQYF	NA	TRBV7-6	NA	TRBJ2-7
TGTGCCAGCAGTTTCCAAACTAATGAAAAACTGTTTTTT	CASSFQTNEKLFF	many	TRBV6-6	NA	TRBJ1-4
TGTGCCAGCAATGAACCTAGTGGGTCCCGCGAAAAACTGTTTTTT	CASNEPSGSREKLFF	many	TRBV28	NA	TRBJ1-4
TGTGCCAGCAGCCTTCGAGCTGGGGGTTGGGATGAGCAGTTCTTC	CASSLRAGGWDEQFF	NA	TRBV5-5	NA	TRBJ2-1
TGCGCCAGCAGCCAAGATGGCTTTCTGGGTATTGAGCAGTACTTC	CASSQDGFLGIEQYF	NA	TRBV4-3	NA	TRBJ2-7
TGCAGTGCTAGAGGGGACAGGGGTCTGGGCTACGAGCATTTT	CSARGDRGLGYEHF	NA	TRBV20-1	TRBD1	TRBJ1-5
TGTGCCAGCAGTTTTACTCGGGGCGGCGAGCAGTACTTC	CASSFTRGGEQYF	many	TRBV27	NA	TRBJ2-7
TGTGCCAGCAGCCTCTATAGGTACGAGCAGTACTTC	CASSLYRYEQYF	many	TRBV12-3/TRBV12-4	NA	TRBJ2-7
TGTGCCAGCAGCCTCGGGACTAGCGGGACATTTGATGAGCTGTTTTTT	CASSLGTSGTFDELFF	NA	TRBV11-2	TRBD2	TRBJ2-2
TGTGCCATCACCGGTGCGGGTAGCGGGGAGACCACAGATACGCAGTATTTT	CAITGAGSGETTDTQYF	NA	TRBV10-3	TRBD2	TRBJ2-3
TGCAGTGCTAAACGGACAGGGTTTAGCTATGGCTACACCTTC	CSAKRTGFSYGYTF	NA	TRBV20-1	TRBD1	TRBJ1-2
TGCAGCGTGGAAGGACAGGAGGGTTCCTACAATGAGCAGTTCTTC	CSVEGQEGSYNEQFF	NA	TRBV29-1	NA	TRBJ2-1
TGCGCCAGCAGCCCCCGCCACCCCTCCGGGACAGGGGCCGACGATACGCAGTATTTT	CASSPRHPSGTGADDTQYF	many	TRBV5-1	TRBD1	TRBJ2-3
TGTGCCAGCAGCTTAGATGGGACTAGCGGCTACAATGAGCAGTTCTTC	CASSLDGTSGYNEQFF	many	TRBV11-3	TRBD2	TRBJ2-1
TGCAGTGCCCAGAGGGGGGGCGAGCAGTACTTC	CSAQRGGEQYF	once	TRBV20-1	NA	TRBJ2-7
TGTGCCAGTAGTATAGCGACCACCGGGGAGCTGTTTTTT	CASSIATTGELFF	NA	TRBV19	NA	TRBJ2-2
TGTGCCAGCAGCCCGCGGACACAAGCTAACTATGGCTACCCCTTC	CASSPRTQANYGYPF	many	TRBV7-8	NA	TRBJ1-2
TGTGCCAGCAGGGACAGGGTGAACACCGGGGAGCTGTTTTTT	CASRDRVNTGELFF	NA	TRBV6-2/TRBV6-3	TRBD1	TRBJ2-2
TGTGCCAGCAGCCAAGATGGGAGAAGGGCCGGGGAGCTGTTTTTT	CASSQDGRRAGELFF	once	TRBV14	NA	TRBJ2-2
TGTGCCAGCAGTCACTCGAGGGACAGGGGGAACAATGAGCAGTTCTTC	CASSHSRDRGNNEQFF	many	TRBV6-6	TRBD1	TRBJ2-1
TGTGCCAGCAGTTACTCTCGGGCTCGCAACACCGGGGAGCTGTTTTTT	CASSYSRARNTGELFF	medium-sized	TRBV6-5	NA	TRBJ2-2
TGCAGCGTTGAGGAGTATCTAGCGGGGGGGCGGGGCAATGAGCCCCAGCATTTT	CSVEEYLAGGRGNEPQHF	NA	TRBV29-1	NA	TRBJ1-5
TGTGCCAGCAGCTTAGCGGGGGCAGGGGGAGCGGCTGATACGCAGTATTTT	CASSLAGAGGAADTQYF	once	TRBV7-8	TRBD1	TRBJ2-3
TGCAGTGTTGGGAGCGGGGGAGGGTACGAGCAGTACTTC	CSVGSGGGYEQYF	NA	TRBV20-1	TRBD2	TRBJ2-7
TGTGCCAGCAGCCCACCTGGACTAGCGGGACGCGGCCAAGAGACCCAGTACTTC	CASSPPGLAGRGQETQYF	NA	TRBV13	TRBD2	TRBJ2-5
TGTGCTAGCAGCGCCCTAGGGGGTGAGCAGTTCTTC	CASSALGGEQFF	many	TRBV7-7	NA	TRBJ2-1
TGCAGTGCTCCACGGACACTAAACCACGAGCAGTACTTC	CSAPRTLNHEQYF	NA	TRBV20-1	NA	TRBJ2-7
TGCAGTGCTTCAAGCGGGTACGGGACAGGTGAAAAACTGTTTTTT	CSASSGYGTGEKLFF	NA	TRBV20-1	TRBD1	TRBJ1-4
TGTGCCAGCAGCTTAGGATCCACAGGGGTTCCCTCCTACGAGCAGTACTTC	CASSLGSTGVPSYEQYF	NA	TRBV7-9	TRBD1	TRBJ2-7
TGTGCCAGCAGTCCGGGACTAGCGGGAGGGCCGGGAACAGATACGCAGTATTTT	CASSPGLAGGPGTDTQYF	medium-sized	TRBV2	TRBD2	TRBJ2-3
TGTGCCAGCAGCGCCCTGGGAGGGTCCACCTCCTACGAGCAGTACTTC	CASSALGGSTSYEQYF	many	TRBV7-8	TRBD2	TRBJ2-7
TGTGCCAGCAGCGCAGCGGGGAGCTCCTACAATGAGCAGTATTTT	CASSAAGSSYNEQYF	once	TRBV9	TRBD2	TRBJ2-3
TGCAGTGCTAGAGACCCGGTGTCAGGGAACACTGAAGCTTTCTTT	CSARDPVSGNTEAFF	NA	TRBV20-1	NA	TRBJ1-1
TGTGCCGGCAGCTTGGGCCCGGGAATCTACGAGCAGTACTTC	CAGSLGPGIYEQYF	NA	TRBV11-2	NA	TRBJ2-7
TGCGCCAGCAGCTTAGGGGGAGGCAACTATGGCTACACCTTC	CASSLGGGNYGYTF	NA	TRBV5-1	NA	TRBJ1-2
TGTGCCAGCACCGACAGTCCTAACTATGGCTACACCTTC	CASTDSPNYGYTF	many	TRBV6-5	NA	TRBJ1-2
TGCGCCAGCAGCTTGGGTAGCGCGTCCTACGAGCAGTACTTC	CASSLGSASYEQYF	NA	TRBV5-1	NA	TRBJ2-7
TGTGCCAGCAGCCCGGGACAGGGGGCGGAGGAGCAGTACTTC	CASSPGQGAEEQYF	NA	TRBV5-5	TRBD1	TRBJ2-7
TGCAGTGCTAGAGTCGGGGGGATGCGCGATTCACCCCTCCACTTT	CSARVGGMRDSPLHF	NA	TRBV20-1	NA	TRBJ1-6
TGCGCCAGCAGCCAAGATCCACCGGGACTAGCGGCTCGCACAGATACGCAGTATTTT	CASSQDPPGLAARTDTQYF	NA	TRBV4-1	TRBD2	TRBJ2-3
TGTGCCAGCAGCGCTATTGTTTCCAGCTCCTACAATGAGCAGTTCTTC	CASSAIVSSSYNEQFF	NA	TRBV4-2	NA	TRBJ2-1
TGTGCCAGTAAGGGACTAGCGGGACGTGAGCAGTTCTTC	CASKGLAGREQFF	few	TRBV19	TRBD2	TRBJ2-1
TGCAGCGTTGAGGGCAGGGACTACGAGCAGTACTTC	CSVEGRDYEQYF	NA	TRBV29-1	NA	TRBJ2-7
TGTGCCAGCAGCTTAGCGCAGAGTAATTCACCCCTCCACTTT	CASSLAQSNSPLHF	NA	TRBV7-8	NA	TRBJ1-6
TGTGCCAGCAGTTACCGACAGGGTGGGACTGAAGCTTTCTTT	CASSYRQGGTEAFF	few	TRBV6-5	TRBD1	TRBJ1-1
TGCGCCAGCAGCTTGTCTAGCGGGAGAACAGATACGCAGTATTTT	CASSLSSGRTDTQYF	NA	TRBV5-1	TRBD2	TRBJ2-3
TGTGCCAGCAGACGCGGTAGTTTACAAGAGGCCCAGTACTTC	CASRRGSLQEAQYF	NA	TRBV2	NA	TRBJ2-5
TGCAGTGCTAAACGGACAGGGGAGGGTGAAAAACTGTTTTTT	CSAKRTGEGEKLFF	many	TRBV20-1	TRBD1	TRBJ1-4
TGTGCCAGCAGCCTGAGTAGGGGCTTCTATGGCTACACCTTC	CASSLSRGFYGYTF	NA	TRBV3-1	NA	TRBJ1-2
TGTGCCAGCAGTGCAGGACAGGGAAGGGATTCACCCCTCCACTTT	CASSAGQGRDSPLHF	many	TRBV6-1	TRBD1	TRBJ1-6
TGTGCCAGCAGCCCACAGGGGCGTCTTCACGGGGCCAACGTCCTGACTTTC	CASSPQGRLHGANVLTF	few	TRBV7-6	TRBD1	TRBJ2-6